These T cell receptor beta chains were read from a single sample in a study of cytomegalovirus exposure and HLA in healthy donors. Clones were read by immunoSEQ multiplex PCR, and TCRdb kept only the in-frame ones, dropping some. Altogether some 200,000 clones are present, approximately 82% being singletons, with the ten largest covering roughly 0.6%. Sequenced input: PBMCs. The origin of the receptors is a young man in good health and CMV-seronegative. CDR3s include the opening cysteine and the closing phenylalanine or tryptophan. A D gene is named only where the DNA matches it firmly. Only some rows state a clone size, as once, few, many or a class for expanded clones.

clone_size,j_call,v_call,d_call,cdr3_nt,cdr3_aa
-,TRBJ2-7,TRBV23-1,-,TGCGCCAGCAGGCAAAGGGGGAACAACTCCTACGAGCAGTACTTC,CASRQRGNNSYEQYF
-,TRBJ2-1,TRBV2,-,TGTGCCAGCCGTCCGGAGATTCTATACAATGAGCAGTTCTTC,CASRPEILYNEQFF
-,TRBJ2-3,TRBV6-6,-,TGTGCCAGCAGTTACTCGGCAGGGCTGGATACGCAGTATTTT,CASSYSAGLDTQYF
few,TRBJ2-5,TRBV7-2,TRBD2,TGTGCCAGCAGCACCGGACCACCGTCCGGGACTAGCGGCCAAGAGACCCAGTACTTC,CASSTGPPSGTSGQETQYF
-,TRBJ1-1,TRBV30,-,TGTGCCTGGAGGACGGACAGAATGAACACTGAAGCTTTCTTT,CAWRTDRMNTEAFF
-,TRBJ1-2,TRBV6-5,-,TGTGCCAGCGGGGGGTTAGATGGCTACACCTTC,CASGGLDGYTF
-,TRBJ2-1,TRBV6-7,TRBD2,TGTGCCAGCCCCACGCGGGTTAAGCGGGAGGGAGATGAGCAGTTCTTC,CASPTRVKREGDEQFF
few,TRBJ1-1,TRBV5-4,TRBD1,TGTGCCAGCAGCCCGAGCCGGGTGACAGGGGTAACTGAAGCTTTCTTT,CASSPSRVTGVTEAFF
-,TRBJ2-1,TRBV5-1,TRBD2,TGCGCCAGTGGAAGCGGGAGCCACTACAATGAGCAGTTCTTC,CASGSGSHYNEQFF
-,TRBJ1-5,TRBV30,-,TGTGCCTGGGGGGAGGGGGTTTCTCAGCCCCAGCATTTT,CAWGEGVSQPQHF
-,TRBJ2-1,TRBV9,-,TGTGCCAGCAGCGTACAGGTCTCCTACAATGAGCAGTTCTTC,CASSVQVSYNEQFF
-,TRBJ2-3,TRBV4-1,-,TGCGCCAGCAGCCAAGTTCCTTTTGGCGGGGATACGCAGTATTTT,CASSQVPFGGDTQYF
-,TRBJ2-2,TRBV11-1,-,TGTGCCAGCAGCCCCCGTAGCGGTTGGTCGACCGGGGAGCTGTTTTTT,CASSPRSGWSTGELFF
-,TRBJ2-7,TRBV2,-,TGTGCCAGCAGTGTTTCGACGGAGGTTTTCTACGAGCAGTACTTC,CASSVSTEVFYEQYF
-,TRBJ2-7,TRBV5-6,-,TGTGCCAGCAGCTTGAGCGGTTCTCCCTACGAGCAGTACTTC,CASSLSGSPYEQYF
-,TRBJ2-7,TRBV11-2,-,TGTGCCAGCAGCTTAGGAGCAACTGCCTACGAGCAGTACTTC,CASSLGATAYEQYF
-,TRBJ2-7,TRBV29-1,TRBD1,TGCAGCGTTCCCGGGGACAGTGGTCCTCACGAGCAGTACTTC,CSVPGDSGPHEQYF
-,TRBJ1-1,TRBV15,-,TGTGCCACCAGCAGAGGGGCGAACACAGGAACGGCTTTCTTT,CATSRGANTGTAFF
-,TRBJ2-4,TRBV5-6,TRBD2,TGTGCCAGCAGCTCGCAGACTAGCGGTAGGACCAAAAACATTCAGTACTTC,CASSSQTSGRTKNIQYF
few,TRBJ2-1,TRBV11-3,TRBD2,TGTGCCAGCAGACAGAGCGGGACGAATGAGCAGTTCTTC,CASRQSGTNEQFF
-,TRBJ1-5,TRBV30,-,TGTGCCTGGAGTGTAGGGAGGGATCAGCCCCAGCATTTT,CAWSVGRDQPQHF
-,TRBJ2-7,TRBV14,TRBD1,TGTGCCAGCAGTCCACAGGGGGCCCAATACGAGCAGTACTTC,CASSPQGAQYEQYF
-,TRBJ2-2,TRBV5-1,-,TGCGCCAGCAGCTTGGCGTCCTTTAGTTTCGCCGGGGAGCTGTTTTTT,CASSLASFSFAGELFF
-,TRBJ2-7,TRBV4-2,-,TGTGCCAGCAGCCGTGGGAGACTAGGGGACTACGAGCAGTACTTC,CASSRGRLGDYEQYF
-,TRBJ2-1,TRBV29-1,-,TGCAGCGTTAATACGGGGGGCTCCCTTTCCTACAATGAGCAGTTCTTC,CSVNTGGSLSYNEQFF
-,TRBJ1-1,TRBV27,TRBD1,TGTGCCAGCAGTGTACAGGGGGCTTTCACTGAAGCTTTCTTT,CASSVQGAFTEAFF
-,TRBJ1-6,TRBV15,-,TGTGCCACCAGCAGGGCCAGGGATTCACCCCTCCACTTT,CATSRARDSPLHF
-,TRBJ2-2,TRBV27,-,TGTGCCAGCAGTAGGGGGACCGGGGAGCTGTTTTTT,CASSRGTGELFF
-,TRBJ2-2,TRBV30,-,TGTGCCTGGAGTGTACTGTCCCTTCGCGGGGAGCTGTTTTTT,CAWSVLSLRGELFF
-,TRBJ1-1,TRBV19,TRBD1,TGTGCCAGTAACCCCCACGGGACAGTCCACACTGAAGCTTTCTTT,CASNPHGTVHTEAFF
-,TRBJ2-7,TRBV7-9,TRBD1,TGTGCCAGCAGCTTAGGGGACAGTTACGAGCAGTACTTC,CASSLGDSYEQYF
-,TRBJ2-1,TRBV4-1,TRBD2,TGCGCCAGCAGCCAAGAACCCGGGACTAGCGGTTACAATGAGCAGTTCTTC,CASSQEPGTSGYNEQFF
-,TRBJ2-7,TRBV30,-,TGTGCCCTGACAAGCTCCTACGAGCAGTACTTC,CALTSSYEQYF
-,TRBJ2-7,TRBV5-4,-,TGTGCCAGCAGCTTGCGAGACAGGCGGGAGCAGTACTTC,CASSLRDRREQYF
-,TRBJ2-5,TRBV5-1,-,TGCGCCAGCAGCGTCCGGGACTTGGGATTGTTGGCCCAGTACTTC,CASSVRDLGLLAQYF
-,TRBJ1-2,TRBV5-4,-,TGTGCCAGCAGCTTGTCCCCCACAGGAGACCGTAACTATGGCTACACCTTC,CASSLSPTGDRNYGYTF
-,TRBJ1-4,TRBV2,TRBD1,TGTGCCAGCAGGACCGGGACAGGGGGAGGCACTAATGAAAAACTGTTTTTT,CASRTGTGGGTNEKLFF
-,TRBJ2-4,TRBV7-9,-,TGTGCCAGCAGCCAGGGCTTAGCCAAAAACATTCAGTACTTC,CASSQGLAKNIQYF
-,TRBJ1-1,TRBV30,-,TGTGCCTGGAGCCCCGTAAGTAGGGGTCGAGCTTTCTTT,CAWSPVSRGRAFF
-,TRBJ2-1,TRBV4-1,TRBD2,TGCGCCAGCAGCCACCCATCTAGCGGAAAGTACAATGAGCAGTTCTTC,CASSHPSSGKYNEQFF
-,TRBJ2-1,TRBV10-1,TRBD2,TGCGCCAGCAGTGAGGGACTAGCGGGAGTCGATGAGCAGTTCTTC,CASSEGLAGVDEQFF
-,TRBJ1-1,TRBV5-4,-,TGTGCCAGCCGGTGGGGGGGGAACACTGAAGCTTTCTTT,CASRWGGNTEAFF
-,TRBJ1-2,TRBV27,-,TGTGCCAGCACCTCCGACGGTTGGGGGCGCTGGGGCTACACCTTC,CASTSDGWGRWGYTF
-,TRBJ1-1,TRBV19,TRBD1,TGTGCCAGTAGACAGGGACAGTTTAACACTGAAGCTTTCTTT,CASRQGQFNTEAFF
-,TRBJ2-5,TRBV28,TRBD1,TGTGCCAGCAGCCCGGGACAGCAAGAGACCCAGTACTTC,CASSPGQQETQYF
few,TRBJ1-5,TRBV2,TRBD1,TGTGCCAGCAGCGGGACAGGCGGACAGCCCCAGCATTTT,CASSGTGGQPQHF
-,TRBJ1-2,TRBV5-8,TRBD1,TGTGCCAGCAGCCTAGGACAGGGCAGCTATGGCTACACCTTC,CASSLGQGSYGYTF
-,TRBJ2-2,TRBV5-1,-,TGCGCCAGCGGGGAGGCCGGGGAGCTGTTTTTT,CASGEAGELFF
-,TRBJ1-2,TRBV19,TRBD1,TGTGCCAGTAGGCCAAATGACAGGGATGGCTACACCTTC,CASRPNDRDGYTF
-,TRBJ2-1,TRBV6-1,TRBD1,TGTGCCAGCAGTCGGAAAGACAGGGCCAATGAGCAGTTCTTC,CASSRKDRANEQFF
few,TRBJ2-7,TRBV9,-,TGTGCCAGCAGCGCCCAAAGCCAGGGTTACGAGCAGTACTTC,CASSAQSQGYEQYF
-,TRBJ2-7,TRBV19,TRBD1,TGTGCCAGTAGTATAGCAGGACAGGGCCAGAGCGAGCAGTACTTC,CASSIAGQGQSEQYF